This entry lists 27 T cell receptor beta chains sequenced from one sample in a study of T-cell reconstitution after alpha-beta-depleted transplantation in children listed by TCRdb under 2016. The receptor library was made with PCR. The sequencer listed for this sample is Illumina HiSeq 2500. TCR library preparation used molecular barcoding, with unique molecular identifiers applied to normalize quantification of the TCRbeta repertoire. TCRdb reran the public reads through fastp at Q25 and MiXCR, keeping productive beta chains. Rows are unified per CDR3 protein, each entry keeping the most common DNA and genes. The sample yields around 340,000 distinct CDR3 sequences; 13% were counted once. Roughly 4.3% of the sample is taken by the ten largest. This specimen consisted of PBMCs, obtained from the stem cell graft. All receptors derive from a human donor who donated a stem cell graft to a child with Fanconi anemia.

CDR3 bases: TGCGCCAGCAGCTTGACCCTCACTAGCGGAAGCACAGATACGCAGTATTTT. Protein: CASSLTLTSGSTDTQYF. The chain is built from TRBV5-1 and TRBJ2-3, with 8 bases matching TRBD2. The CDR3 sequence is 17 residues long. Trimming at V came to 1 base and at J to 0 bases, leaving 7 bases not matched to a gene. CDR1 SGHRS and CDR2 YFSETQ come from the germline V gene.

This clonotype showed up many times. J is TRBJ2-5 and V is TRBV12-3 or TRBV12-4, with 7 bases matching TRBD1. V shed 6 bases, J shed 1 base, and the junction held 2 bases outside the gene matches. This CDR3 has 13 amino acids. The CDR3, as DNA: TGTGCCAGCAGCCGGACAGGCCAAGAGACCCAGTACTTC. Translation: CASSRTGQETQYF.

The V gene is TRBV5-1, the J gene TRBJ2-3; D may be TRBD1 (6 bases). V lost 0 bases and J lost 4, with 9 bases in between. Germline V gives CDR1 SGHRS, CDR2 YFSETQ. The CDR3 sequence is 14 residues long. The CDR3 loop is CASSLEGVPDTQYF. For the CDR3, the DNA is TGCGCCAGCAGCTTGGAGGGGGTCCCAGATACGCAGTATTTT. The entire variable domain, with the rest obtained from reference TRBV5-1 and TRBJ2-3, is as follows: KAGVTQTPRYLIKTRGQQVTLSCSPISGHRSVSWYQQTPGQGLQFLFEYFSETQRNKGNFPGRFSGRQFSNSRSEMNVSTLELGDSALYLCASSLEGVPDTQYFGPGTRLTVL.

The rearrangement links TRBV6-1 to TRBJ2-5, with TRBD2 matching 9 bases. The V gene's germline CDR1 is MNHNS and CDR2 SASEGT. The CDR3 is 16 residues long. Trimming at V came to 8 bases and at J to 4 bases, leaving 14 bases not matched to a gene. CDR3 sequence reads: CASSPSSGEGRETQYF. In nucleotides, the CDR3 is TGTGCCAGCTCTCCTTCTAGCGGGGAGGGTCGAGAGACCCAGTACTTC.

This clonotype was detected many times. This rearrangement joins TRBV11-2 to TRBJ1-1, with D unresolved. The germline V and J ends were trimmed by 5 bases and 0 bases, with 10 bases remaining between them. The CDR3 is 14 amino acids. Germline V gene data show CDR1 as SGHAT and CDR2 as FQNNGV. The DNA of the CDR3 is TGTGCCAGCAGCCAAACGGGCCTGAACACTGAAGCTTTCTTT. It specifies CASSQTGLNTEAFF.

This clonotype has at least ten counts. This chain joins TRBV5-1 and TRBJ2-1; D might be TRBD1 (6 bases). The V and J ends lost 3 bases and 7 bases respectively, with 20 bases between them. The CDR3 covers 16 residues. Germline CDR1 reads SGHRS; CDR2 reads YFSETQ. This chain's CDR3 is CASSSNPQGGRNEQFF. CDR3 sequence (DNA): TGCGCCAGCAGCTCGAACCCACAGGGTGGTAGGAATGAGCAGTTCTTC.

The genes are TRBV10-3 and TRBJ2-1, with 10 bases lining up with TRBD2. CDR3 length equals 13 residues. J was trimmed by 5 bases and V by 9 bases; bases with no gene match: 4. Germline CDR1 is ENHRY and CDR2 is SYGVKD. CDR3 DNA sequence: TGTGCCATTACTAGCGGGGCAAACAATGAGCAGTTCTTC. Residues: CAITSGANNEQFF.

The table lists this clonotype with many counts. The genes are TRBV7-3 and TRBJ2-3; 8 bases agree with TRBD2. In germline, CDR1 is SGHTA, CDR2 FQGTGA. The CDR3 has 14 amino acids. The V segment lost 5 bases and the J segment 4 bases; nucleotides outside the gene matches: 5. CDR3 DNA: TGTGCCAGCAGCCGTAAAGCGGGGGCAGATACGCAGTATTTT. This codes for CASSRKAGADTQYF. Filled out from reference TRBV7-3 and TRBJ2-3, the complete variable domain reads GAGVSQTPSNKVTEKGKYVELRCDPISGHTALYWYRQSLGQGPEFLIYFQGTGAADDSGLPNDRFFAVRPEGSVSTLKIQRTERGDSAVYLCASSRKAGADTQYFGPGTRLTVL.

This clonotype was found many times. The chain is built from TRBV6-2 or TRBV6-3 and TRBJ1-2; D is unresolved. Per germline, CDR1 MNHEY and CDR2 SVGEGT. CDR3 length: 13 residues. V lost 0 bases to trimming and J lost 8 bases, with 10 bases between them. CDR3 in amino acids: CASSYSTLGGYTF. The DNA of the CDR3 is TGTGCCAGCAGTTACTCGACGCTCGGCGGCTACACCTTC.

This clonotype was detected a few times. V usage is TRBV20-1 and J usage is TRBJ1-1, with 7 bases matching TRBD1. The CDR3 runs 16 residues. Germline CDR1 is DFQATT and CDR2 is SNEGSKA (reference sequence). J gave up 1 base and V 3 bases, and 11 bases lay outside the gene matches. The CDR3: CSASRQGSSQNTEAFF. In DNA form, the CDR3 reads TGCAGTGCTAGTAGACAGGGTTCTAGCCAGAACACTGAAGCTTTCTTT.

This clonotype was detected only a few times. The chain carries TRBV5-1 and TRBJ1-1; no firm D call. Trimming took 0 bases from V and 5 from J, leaving 14 bases between them. CDR3 size: 15 residues. Germline V gene data show CDR1 as SGHRS and CDR2 as YFSETQ. The CDR3 reads CASSLAGRTGTEAFF. Here the CDR3 DNA reads TGCGCCAGCAGCTTGGCCGGGAGGACGGGAACTGAAGCTTTCTTT.

The CDR3 sequence is CASSQSGLTNTEAFF. The CDR3 nucleotides are TGTGCCAGCAGCCAATCAGGGCTGACGAACACTGAAGCTTTCTTT. V is TRBV16 and J is TRBJ1-1, with D unresolved. Germline V gene lookup returns CDR1 KGHSY and CDR2 FQNENV. The V end lost 0 bases, the J end lost 1 base, and 9 bases lay between the germline ends. CDR3 size: 15 residues.

This clonotype has more than one count but fewer than ten. The chain combines TRBV7-8 with TRBJ2-1, with 10 bases identical to TRBD2. CDR1 and CDR2 from the germline V gene are SGHVS and FQNEAQ. With 1 base clipped from V and 4 bases from J, the junction kept 4 bases outside the gene matches. The CDR3 is 16 amino acids. CDR3 residues: CASSLDLAGEYNEQFF. CDR3 in DNA: TGTGCCAGCAGCTTAGACCTAGCGGGGGAATACAATGAGCAGTTCTTC.

J is TRBJ2-1 and V is TRBV4-2; D is ambiguous. This CDR3 contains 17 residues. Germline V gives CDR1 LGHNA, CDR2 YNFKEQ. Deletions cut 0 bases from V and 0 bases from J, with 12 bases between. The CDR3 loop is CASSQDGGAYSYNEQFF. DNA for the CDR3: TGTGCCAGCAGCCAAGATGGTGGAGCCTACTCCTACAATGAGCAGTTCTTC.

Note on this clonotype: At one end the junction does not follow the germline gene, possibly because of a read error. V is TRBV20-1 and J is TRBJ2-7; 9 nucleotides match TRBD2. Germline CDR1 reads DFQATT; CDR2 reads SNEGSKA (reference sequence). The CDR3 totals 17 residues. As DNA, the CDR3 is TGCTGTGCTAGGGGGCGGCCGCGACTAGCGGTGATCTACGAGCAGTACTTC. Translation: CCARGRPRLAVIYEQYF.

This clonotype was seen a handful of times. This chain links TRBV24-1 with TRBJ2-5, with D uncertain. With 7 bases removed from V and 4 bases from J, the gap between germline ends came to 6 bases. CDR1 is KGHDR, CDR2 SFDVKD, per germline. The CDR3 loop spans 11 amino acids. CDR3 sequence reads: CATSSGETQYF. The CDR3 region has the DNA TGTGCCACCAGCTCGGGAGAGACCCAGTACTTC.

The chain couples TRBV7-2 to TRBJ1-1; no clear D gene. Per germline, CDR1 SGHTA and CDR2 FQGNSA. Trimming stripped 5 bases from V and 11 bases from J, with 15 bases between. The CDR3 has 12 residues. CDR3 nucleotide sequence: TGTGCCAGCAGCAACACGGGTCGTGGGGCTTTCTTT. Amino acids: CASSNTGRGAFF.

The chain has TRBV6-1 and TRBJ1-2; no reliable D call. Per germline, CDR1 MNHNS and CDR2 SASEGT. V lost 9 bases and J 8 bases, leaving 22 bases between the germline ends. The CDR3 runs to 14 residues. CDR3 loop: CASQKEGGSKGYTF. The CDR3 nucleotides read TGTGCCAGTCAGAAGGAGGGAGGGTCTAAAGGCTACACCTTC.

This clonotype was observed a few times. This sequence joins TRBV7-2 and TRBJ2-1; no clear D. The ends were cut back, 4 bases at V and 0 bases at J, with 10 bases in the middle. This CDR3 region has 15 residues. From germline, CDR1 is SGHTA and CDR2 FQGNSA. CDR3 region: CASSYTVSSYNEQFF. The CDR3 DNA reads as TGTGCCAGCAGCTATACAGTATCCTCCTACAATGAGCAGTTCTTC.

The sample holds a few counts of this clonotype. CDR3 sequence (DNA): TGTGCCAGCAGCTACGGATCGGAGTACTCCGAGCAGTACGTC. It is translated as CASSYGSEYSEQYV. The chain carries TRBV7-9 and TRBJ2-7; D gene unclear. The CDR3 runs 14 residues. Germline CDR1 SEHNR, CDR2 FQNEAQ (reference sequence). V was pared by 4 bases and J by 6 bases, with 16 bases between.

V is TRBV12-3 or TRBV12-4 and J is TRBJ1-2; no clear D gene. The CDR3 is 12 amino acids. The V and J ends lost 4 bases and 8 bases respectively, with 11 bases between them. The CDR3: CASSSSTRGYTF. CDR3 sequence (DNA): TGTGCCAGCAGTTCCTCGACACGCGGCTACACCTTC.

This rearrangement joins TRBV7-9 to TRBJ2-3; maybe TRBD2 (6 bases). In germline, CDR1 is SEHNR, CDR2 FQNEAQ (reference sequence). CDR3 length: 16 residues. Between the trimmed V and J ends, which lost 5 bases and 0 bases, there was a span of 15 bases. Here the CDR3 DNA reads TGTGCCAGCAGCCCTCTACTAGCCGCAAGCACAGATACGCAGTATTTT. Its protein product is CASSPLLAASTDTQYF.

The V gene is TRBV19, the J gene TRBJ1-6, with 7 nucleotides matching TRBD1. This CDR3 has 13 amino acids. V was clipped by 9 bases and J by 9 bases; unmatched bases: 8. Germline CDR1 is LNHDA and CDR2 is SQIVND (reference sequence). The CDR3 protein is CASHDRVGSPLHF. The CDR3 nucleotides are TGTGCCAGCCACGACAGGGTGGGTTCACCCCTCCACTTT.

This clonotype was detected ten times or more. The gene calls are TRBV5-4 and TRBJ1-2; 9 bases fit TRBD1. Germline V lookup: CDR1 SGHNT, CDR2 YYREEE (reference sequence). This CDR3 region has 13 residues. V lost 4 bases, J lost 8 bases, and 6 bases stayed unmatched. CDR3 sequence: CASSKNRGHGYTF. Here the CDR3 DNA reads TGTGCCAGCAGCAAAAACAGGGGGCACGGCTACACCTTC.

This clonotype was counted ten times or more. The rearrangement joins TRBV5-1 to TRBJ1-3; D gene ambiguous. Trimming took 3 bases from V and 7 from J, leaving 17 bases between them. CDR1 and CDR2 (germline): SGHRS, YFSETQ. The CDR3 has 15 residues. CDR3 DNA: TGCGCCAGCAGCTCCGGTCCGCCTTCCGGGAACACCATATATTTT. Translated, it gives CASSSGPPSGNTIYF.

This rearrangement joins TRBV20-1 to TRBJ2-3, with 15 bases fitting TRBD2. The germline gives CDR1 DFQATT, CDR2 SNEGSKA (reference sequence). Germline trimming cut 2 bases from V and 0 bases from J; bases unmatched to any gene: 12. This CDR3 contains 20 residues. The CDR3 is CSARNPGTSGGQLSTDTQYF. CDR3 bases: TGCAGTGCTAGAAACCCCGGGACTAGCGGGGGGCAACTGAGCACAGATACGCAGTATTTT.

A word on this clonotype: A much more abundant neighbour one base away suggests this may be a read error. The rearrangement joins TRBV15 to TRBJ2-2; TRBD1 matches at 7 bases. The ends lost 1 base at V and 1 base at J; junction bases unmatched: 3. The CDR3 spans 16 residues. Germline loops: CDR1 LNHNV, CDR2 YYDKDF (reference sequence). The CDR3 region is CATSRAGTVNTGELFF. CDR3 DNA sequence: TGTGCCACCAGCAGAGCCGGGACAGTGAACACCGGGGAGCTGTTTTTT. Together with reference TRBV15 and TRBJ2-2, the CDR3 gives the full variable domain: DAMVIQNPRYQVTQFGKPVTLSCSQTLNHNVMYWYQQKSSQAPKLLFHYYDKDFNNEADTPDNFQSRRPNTSFCFLDIRSPGLGDTAMYLCATSRAGTVNTGELFFGEGSRLTVL.